Listed below are T cell receptor beta chains from one sample, sequenced in a study of beta chain features in type 1 diabetes. Produced via immunoSEQ multiplex PCR; TCRdb's table is partial and in-frame only. The sample consists of about 150,000 clones, around a tenth of them appearing once. Sequencing used central memory CD4+ T cells from blood. The receptors come from a man between 25 and 39 years old with type 1 diabetes. The CDR3 runs from the conserved cysteine through the conserved F or W. The order of the fields is J gene, D gene, V gene, clone size, CDR3 DNA, CDR3 protein. A D gene is named only where the DNA matches it firmly. The listing skips clone size in some rows; elsewhere it reads once, few, many or a size class.

TRBJ1-1,TRBD1,TRBV4-2,.,TGTGCCAGCAGCCCCCAGGGGGGCCGGGCTGAAGCTTTCTTT,CASSPQGGRAEAFF
TRBJ2-2,TRBD2,TRBV7-3,few,TGTGCCAGCAGCCAGGGCGGACTAGCGACCGGGGAGCTGTTTTTT,CASSQGGLATGELFF
TRBJ1-1,.,TRBV6-5,.,TGTGCCAGCAGTGCCCTTTACGACAGTGAAACTGAAGCTTTCTTT,CASSALYDSETEAFF
TRBJ2-1,.,TRBV19,few,TGTGCCAGTATGGACGGGATCAATGAGCAGTTCTTC,CASMDGINEQFF
TRBJ2-7,TRBD2,TRBV2,.,TGTGCCAGCAGTTGGACTAGCGGTGGCTACGAGCAGTACTTC,CASSWTSGGYEQYF
TRBJ1-1,TRBD1,TRBV27,few,TGTGCCAGCAGTCCCCCCGACAGGGGCCTGGAAGGCACTGAAGCTTTCTTT,CASSPPDRGLEGTEAFF
TRBJ2-5,.,TRBV2,.,TGTGCCAGCATTCAGACGCGGGAGACCCAGTACTTC,CASIQTRETQYF
TRBJ2-7,.,TRBV6-4,.,TGTGCCAGCAGTGACCCTTCCCGGGGACAATCCTACGAGCAGTACTTC,CASSDPSRGQSYEQYF
TRBJ2-3,TRBD2,TRBV5-1,.,TGCGCCAGCAGGACTAGCGGGGATAGCACAGATACGCAGTATTTT,CASRTSGDSTDTQYF
TRBJ2-7,TRBD2,TRBV7-7,few,TGTGCTAGCAGCTTAGGGACTAGCGGGCGGCAACACTTC,CASSLGTSGRQHF
TRBJ2-1,TRBD2,TRBV7-2,.,TGTGCCAGCAGCAGACTAGCGGGAGGCCTCGATAGCTCCTACAATGAGCAGTTCTTC,CASSRLAGGLDSSYNEQFF
TRBJ2-3,.,TRBV4-2,.,TGTGCCAGCAGCCAAGAAGCCACAGATACGCAGTATTTT,CASSQEATDTQYF
TRBJ1-1,.,TRBV6-5,.,TGTGCCAGCAGTTCTTATGCAGGGCACAGTCAAGCTTTCTTT,CASSSYAGHSQAFF
TRBJ1-2,.,TRBV28,few,TGTGCCAGCATGACAGGTAGTAACGGCTACACCTTC,CASMTGSNGYTF
TRBJ2-7,TRBD1,TRBV2,.,TGTGCCAGCGGACTGGACAGGAACTCCTACGAGCAGTACTTC,CASGLDRNSYEQYF
TRBJ1-2,.,TRBV6-1,few,TGTGCCAGCAGGGAGGATGGCTACACCTTC,CASREDGYTF
TRBJ2-3,TRBD2,TRBV9,.,TGTGCCAGCAGCGTAGGTCTAGCGGCAGCCACAGATACGCAGTATTTT,CASSVGLAAATDTQYF
TRBJ2-1,TRBD2,TRBV5-1,.,TGCGCCAGCAGCTTAATGTTAGCGGGAGTGGGGGTGAGTGATGAGCAGTTCTTC,CASSLMLAGVGVSDEQFF
TRBJ2-5,TRBD2,TRBV18,few,TGTGCCAGCTCACCCGGGGGGATGGAGACCCAGTACTTC,CASSPGGMETQYF
TRBJ2-1,.,TRBV2,few,TGTGCCAGCAGTGAATCGGGGGGCCATCGGTTCTTC,CASSESGGHRFF
TRBJ2-3,.,TRBV30,few,TGTGCCTGGAGTAAGAAGGGGTTGAGCGCAGATACGCAGTATTTT,CAWSKKGLSADTQYF
TRBJ2-2,TRBD1,TRBV11-3,few,TGTGCCAGCAGCCTGGGACAGGGGACATCGAGCACCGGGGAGCTGTTTTTT,CASSLGQGTSSTGELFF
TRBJ1-4,TRBD1,TRBV29-1,.,TGCAGCGTTACTGGACAGGGGGCAACTAATGAAAAACTGTTTTTT,CSVTGQGATNEKLFF
TRBJ2-7,TRBD1,TRBV11-2,.,TGTGCCAGCAGCGCGATACGACAGGGATACGAGCAGTACTTC,CASSAIRQGYEQYF
TRBJ2-3,.,TRBV9,.,TGTGCCAGCAGCGTAGATCCAGCAGATACGCAGTATTTT,CASSVDPADTQYF
TRBJ2-3,TRBD2,TRBV18,.,TGTGCCAGCTCACCAGCTGCTAGCGGGAGTGTAGATACGCAGTATTTT,CASSPAASGSVDTQYF
TRBJ1-1,.,TRBV18,.,TGTGCCAGCTCACCAGGGCAGGAACTGAACACTGAAGCTTTCTTT,CASSPGQELNTEAFF
TRBJ2-1,.,TRBV7-2,few,TGTGCCAGCAGCTCTCTAAATGAGCAGTTCTTC,CASSSLNEQFF
TRBJ1-1,.,TRBV7-9,few,TGTGCCAGCAGCCTCGCGGGGCTGAACACTGAAGCTTTCTTT,CASSLAGLNTEAFF
TRBJ2-7,.,TRBV2,.,TGTGCCAGCAAGGCTAGCGAGACCTACGAGCAGTACTTC,CASKASETYEQYF